Listed below are T cell receptor beta chains from one sample, sequenced in a study of blood T cell repertoires in COVID-19. Assay: immunoSEQ multiplex PCR; the TCRdb copy retains only in-frame clones and omits some. The sample records some 150,000 clones, approximately 80% being singletons. The material sequenced was peripheral blood. Receptors were obtained from a woman aged 40 to 49 with active or convalescent COVID-19. Each CDR3 is given with its conserved first and last residue. The order of the fields is J gene, clone size, D gene, V gene, CDR3 DNA, CDR3 protein. A D gene is named only where the DNA matches it firmly. Only part of the rows carry a size: once, few, many, or a class if the clone is expanded.

TRBJ2-7	.	TRBD1	TRBV5-1	TGCGCCAGCAGCTTGGAGGGACAGCCCTCCTACGAGCAGTACTTC	CASSLEGQPSYEQYF
TRBJ2-7	.	TRBD1	TRBV5-1	TGCGCCAGCAGCACTGGACAGGGCGCCTATTACGAGCAGTACTTC	CASSTGQGAYYEQYF
TRBJ1-5	.	TRBD1	TRBV7-9	TGTGCCAGCAGCTCAGGGGGCTCCAGCAATCAGCCCCAGCATTTT	CASSSGGSSNQPQHF
TRBJ1-1	.	TRBD1	TRBV10-3	TGTGCCATCAGAGGGACAGGGGATAATGAAGCTTTCTTT	CAIRGTGDNEAFF
TRBJ2-7	once	.	TRBV20-1	TGCAGTGCCAGGACATTCTACGAGCAGTACTTC	CSARTFYEQYF
TRBJ1-4	.	.	TRBV18	TGTGCCAGCTCACCAAACACAGCTACTAGAACTGAAAAACTGTTTTTT	CASSPNTATRTEKLFF
TRBJ1-4	.	.	TRBV5-6	TGTGCCAGCAGCTTCTTTCAGGGAAAGACGGCTAATGAAAAACTGTTTTTT	CASSFFQGKTANEKLFF
TRBJ2-1	once	TRBD2	TRBV4-1	TGCGCCAGCTCGAAGGGGCTAGCGGGCTACAATGAGCAGTTCTTC	CASSKGLAGYNEQFF
TRBJ2-7	.	TRBD2	TRBV19	TGTGCCAGTAGCTTGTCGCGGGAGTTGAGAAACGAGCAGTACTTC	CASSLSRELRNEQYF
TRBJ2-2	.	TRBD1	TRBV2	TGTGCCAGCCGGACAGGAACCGGGGAGCTGTTTTTT	CASRTGTGELFF
TRBJ1-4	.	TRBD1	TRBV5-6	TGTGCCAGCAGCTCCAACCTCCGACAGGGTGGGTTTGAAAAACTGTTTTTT	CASSSNLRQGGFEKLFF
TRBJ2-7	.	.	TRBV29-1	TGCAGCGTTGAAGATTTCGGCGGCCTTACCTACGAGCAGTACTTC	CSVEDFGGLTYEQYF
TRBJ2-3	.	TRBD1	TRBV7-6	TGTGCCAGCAGCTTAGCAACAGGGGGTCGGACAGATACGCAGTATTTT	CASSLATGGRTDTQYF
TRBJ2-5	.	TRBD2	TRBV3-1/TRBV3-2	TGTGCCAGCAGCTTGAGCCCGGGACTAGCGGGAGTAGGAGCACAAGAGACCCAGTACTTC	CASSLSPGLAGVGAQETQYF
TRBJ1-3	.	.	TRBV24-1	TGTGCCACCTGGCTGCCCCCCCTTCAGACTGGAAACACCATATATTTT	CATWLPPLQTGNTIYF
TRBJ2-7	.	TRBD1	TRBV4-1	TGCGCCAGCAGCCAAGCCAGGGGACAGGGCCTATACGAGCAGTACTTC	CASSQARGQGLYEQYF
TRBJ2-7	.	.	TRBV27	TGTGCCAGCAGTTTCGGCGGGGTGGGCTACGAGCAGTACTTC	CASSFGGVGYEQYF
TRBJ1-3	.	TRBD1	TRBV28	TGTGCCAGCAGTAGAGCCCCCTTGTCAGGGGGTGGAAACACCATATATTTT	CASSRAPLSGGGNTIYF
TRBJ1-1	.	.	TRBV7-9	TGTGCCAGCAGCCACAGGAAGATGAACACTGAAGCTTTCTTT	CASSHRKMNTEAFF
TRBJ2-1	.	TRBD2	TRBV3-1/TRBV3-2	TGTGCCAGCAGCCAACTAGGGACTAGCTGGTACAATGAGCAGTTCTTC	CASSQLGTSWYNEQFF
TRBJ1-1	.	.	TRBV11-2	TGTGCCAGCAGCTTAAGGAAAAAGGGCGGGAGCACTGAAGCTTTCTTT	CASSLRKKGGSTEAFF
TRBJ2-5	.	TRBD2	TRBV29-1	TGCAGCGGGGCCCCGGGGGGCCAAGAGACCCAGTACTTC	CSGAPGGQETQYF
TRBJ1-1	.	.	TRBV21-1	TGTGCCAGCAGCCGAGTTTGTTTCACTGAAGCTTTCTTT	CASSRVCFTEAFF
TRBJ2-7	.	TRBD1	TRBV5-4	TGTGCCAGCAGCTTAAGACACAGGGGCCCCTACGAGCAGTACTTC	CASSLRHRGPYEQYF
TRBJ2-3	once	.	TRBV29-1	TGCAGCGTGGGGGGTAGCGGTCTTACCTTGGGAGATACGCAGTATTTT	CSVGGSGLTLGDTQYF
TRBJ2-7	.	.	TRBV10-3	TGTGCCATCAGTGTAGGGAGGGGGGTTACCGGGGACGAGCAGTACTTC	CAISVGRGVTGDEQYF
TRBJ1-5	.	TRBD1	TRBV6-1	TGTGCCAGCAGTGATCGGGACAGGGGGCGAGTTCAGCCCCAGCATTTT	CASSDRDRGRVQPQHF
TRBJ2-5	.	TRBD2	TRBV28	TGTGCCAGCACACCTAGGACTAGCGGGGGGGCCCCCCAAGAGACCCAGTACTTC	CASTPRTSGGAPQETQYF
TRBJ1-4	.	TRBD1	TRBV5-8	TGTGCCAGCAGATACGGGACAGGGGCAAATGAAAAACTGTTTTTT	CASRYGTGANEKLFF